The entry below gives a single T cell receptor (beta chain) sequence along with its context. Its antigen remains unidentified. The method was immunoSEQ multiplex PCR; TCRdb's version includes in-frame clones alone and lacks a portion of them. The data contain approximately 110,000 clones, roughly 88% of them singletons. The data stem from a study of T cell responses to AZD1222 COVID-19 vaccine. The CDR3 is 14 amino acids. The study's findings and limits: Rises in breadth and depth of Spike-specific TCRs came after two AZD1222 doses. Mostly white British, mostly female donors; authors suggested clonal diversity may be underestimated. At study baseline, merely over 5 AZD1222 recipients were seropositive.

This sequence joins TRBV21-1 and TRBJ2-7; the D call TRBD1 from the table was never checked on the DNA. TRBV21-1 is described as a pseudogene. The sequence was collected from an adult who received the AZD1222 COVID-19 vaccine. The source material was peripheral blood, sampled 28 days after the second AZD1222 dose. The CDR3 loop reads CAGRGGQGLGEQYF. DNA of the CDR3: TGTGCCGGACGGGGGGGACAGGGGTTAGGCGAGCAGTACTTC.